The 31 T cell receptor beta chains reported below all come from one sample, sequenced in a study of T cell responses to AZD1222 COVID-19 vaccine. Clones were sequenced by immunoSEQ multiplex PCR, and TCRdb holds only the in-frame ones, with some missing. There are around 140,000 clones in the sample; around nine tenths occur only once, and 5% to 6.5% lies in the top ten. This material consisted of peripheral blood, taken on day 0 of AZD1222 vaccination. Receptors originate from an adult in good health.

In its sample, this clone was seen once. V usage is TRBV30 and J usage is TRBJ1-5; the D gene is possibly TRBD1 (5 bases). The CDR3 runs to 14 residues. V was trimmed by 0 bases and J by 7 bases, leaving 13 bases between them. Germline V gene sequence: CDR1 GTSNPN, CDR2 SVGIG (reference sequence). The CDR3 protein is CAWSVAGLRQPQHF. CDR3 sequence (DNA): TGTGCCTGGAGTGTGGCAGGGCTTAGACAGCCCCAGCATTTT.

This rearrangement joins TRBV2 to TRBJ1-4, with D tentatively TRBD1 (5 bases). This CDR3 contains 15 residues. Germline lookup yields CDR1 SNHLY and CDR2 FYNNEI. V was clipped by 8 bases and J by 4 bases, with 17 bases between them. The DNA for the CDR3 is TGTGCCAGCCGCAAAACAGGCTCCAGTAATGAAAAACTGTTTTTT. As protein: CASRKTGSSNEKLFF.

The chain links TRBV19 to TRBJ1-3; 7 nucleotides align to TRBD1. Germline CDR1 reads LNHDA; CDR2 reads SQIVND (reference sequence). The length of the CDR3 is 14 residues. After removal of 8 bases from V and 0 bases from J, the junction contained 4 bases not matched to a gene. This CDR3 reads CASVGGLSGNTIYF. Here the CDR3 DNA reads TGTGCCAGTGTAGGGGGCCTCTCTGGAAACACCATATATTTT.

This clone was detected only once. The J gene is TRBJ1-3, the V gene TRBV5-4; TRBD1 might be the D (5 bases). This CDR3 has 17 amino acids. With 4 bases removed from V and 4 bases from J, the gap between germline ends came to 21 bases. CDR1 and CDR2 from the germline V gene are SGHNT and YYREEE (reference sequence). The CDR3 sequence: CASSGGAGFGFGNTIYF. The CDR3 DNA is TGTGCCAGCAGCGGGGGAGCGGGGTTCGGGTTCGGAAACACCATATATTTT.

The rearrangement uses TRBV12-5 and TRBJ1-2; 7 bases match TRBD1. Germline V CDR1 and CDR2: LGHNT, FRNRAP. CDR3 length equals 13 residues. V was clipped by 10 bases and J by 5 bases; unmatched bases: 10. CDR3 bases: TGTGCTAAGACGGGAGACAGGGCTTATGGCTACACCTTC. Encoded protein: CAKTGDRAYGYTF.

The gene calls are TRBV30 and TRBJ1-5, with D possibly being TRBD1 (5 bases). Germline CDR1 reads GTSNPN; CDR2 reads SVGIG (reference sequence). This CDR3 spans 13 amino acids. Trimming took 4 bases from V and 2 from J, leaving 9 bases between them. DNA for the CDR3: TGTGCCTGGACCCGGGACGGCAATCAGCCCCAGCATTTT. Translation: CAWTRDGNQPQHF.

This clone was seen a few times. The gene calls are TRBV19 and TRBJ1-2, with 8 bases aligning to TRBD1. This CDR3 has 17 amino acids. Per the germline V gene, CDR1 is LNHDA and CDR2 is SQIVND (reference sequence). After removal of 8 bases from V and 5 bases from J, the junction contained 19 bases not matched to a gene. CDR3 sequence reads: CASLSPGGWKGDYGYTF. CDR3 DNA: TGTGCCAGTCTCTCCCCAGGGGGCTGGAAAGGAGATTATGGCTACACCTTC. Combining the CDR3 with reference TRBV19 and TRBJ1-2 gives the whole variable domain DGGITQSPKYLFRKEGQNVTLSCEQNLNHDAMYWYRQDPGQGLRLIYYSQIVNDFQKGDIAEGYSVSREKKESFPLTVTSAQKNPTAFYLCASLSPGGWKGDYGYTFGSGTRLTVV.

V is TRBV7-6 and J is TRBJ1-1; maybe TRBD1 (6 bases). Germline CDR1 is SGHVS and CDR2 is FNYEAQ. Trimming took 5 bases from V and 3 from J, leaving 13 bases between them. The CDR3 has 14 amino acids. CDR3 region: CASSLNGQYTEAFF. The CDR3 DNA reads as TGTGCCAGCAGCCTTAACGGACAGTACACTGAAGCTTTCTTT.

This sequence joins TRBV27 and TRBJ2-7; TRBD1 matches 8 bases. V shed 6 bases, J shed 2 bases, and the junction held 6 bases outside the gene matches. The length of the CDR3 is 14 residues. CDR1 and CDR2 from the germline V gene are MNHEY and SMNVEV (reference sequence). The CDR3 DNA reads TGTGCCAGCAGACGGACAGGGCCTCCCTACGAGCAGTACTTC. Translating it yields CASRRTGPPYEQYF.

The chain carries TRBV3-1 (or the pseudogene TRBV3-2) and TRBJ1-3; D is unresolved. The CDR3 totals 14 residues. Between the trimmed V and J ends, which lost 4 bases and 0 bases, there was a span of 7 bases. CDR1 and CDR2 (germline): LGHDT, YNNKEL (reference sequence). CDR3 protein: CASSPSSSGNTIYF. CDR3 nucleotides: TGTGCCAGCAGCCCGAGTAGCTCTGGAAACACCATATATTTT.

The rearrangement links TRBV5-6 to TRBJ1-6; 11 bases are a match to TRBD1. The trim removed 3 bases at V and 10 bases at J, leaving 12 bases unmatched. The germline V gene has CDR1 SGHDT and CDR2 YYEEEE. The CDR3 is made up of 17 amino acids. This chain's CDR3 is CASSSGTGGNVRSPLHF. CDR3 nucleotide sequence: TGTGCCAGCAGCTCCGGGACAGGGGGAAATGTTAGATCACCCCTCCACTTT.

The chain couples TRBV2 to TRBJ2-2, with 8 bases identical to TRBD1. This CDR3 contains 14 residues. The germline CDR1 and CDR2 sequences are SNHLY and FYNNEI. V shed 10 bases, J shed 5 bases, and the junction held 9 bases outside the gene matches. The CDR3 DNA sequence: TGTGCCACCCCAGGACAGGGAGGAACCGGGGAGCTGTTTTTT. It is translated as CATPGQGGTGELFF. Full variable domain (outside the CDR3, taken from reference TRBV2 and TRBJ2-2): EPEVTQTPSHQVTQMGQEVILRCVPISNHLYFYWYRQILGQKVEFLVSFYNNEISEKSEIFDDQFSVERPDGSNFTLKIRSTKLEDSAMYFCATPGQGGTGELFFGEGSRLTVL.

This chain uses TRBV6-5 with TRBJ1-1; D is uncertain. There are 13 residues in the CDR3. The V gene's germline CDR1 is MNHEY and CDR2 SVGAGI. The germline V and J ends were trimmed by 4 bases and 4 bases, with 10 bases remaining between them. CDR3: CASSLLFGTEAFF. CDR3 sequence (DNA): TGTGCCAGCAGTTTGTTGTTCGGCACTGAAGCTTTCTTT.

J is TRBJ2-2 and V is TRBV4-3; 9 nucleotides align to TRBD1. The V segment lost 0 bases and the J segment 6 bases; nucleotides outside the gene matches: 11. Germline CDR1 and CDR2: LGHNA and YSLEER. The CDR3 length is 18 residues. The CDR3: CASSQEFAAGTGSGELFF. CDR3 sequence (DNA): TGCGCCAGCAGCCAAGAATTTGCGGCTGGGACAGGGTCCGGGGAGCTGTTTTTT.

The chain has TRBV2 and TRBJ2-2; tentative D call: TRBD1 (6 bases). Looked up from germline, CDR1 is SNHLY and CDR2 is FYNNEI. V dropped 6 bases and J dropped 0 bases, with 11 bases sitting between them. The CDR3 loop spans 15 amino acids. The CDR3 loop is CASRGTGSNTGELFF. CDR3 DNA sequence: TGTGCCAGCAGAGGCACAGGGTCGAACACCGGGGAGCTGTTTTTT.

This chain uses TRBV10-1 with TRBJ2-7, with D unclear. CDR1 and CDR2 from the germline V gene are WNHNN and SYGVQD (reference sequence). CDR3 length: 9 amino acids. The V end was cut by 8 bases, the J end by 6 bases, with 5 bases between. The CDR3 here is CASQIEQYF. Here the CDR3 DNA reads TGCGCCAGCCAGATCGAGCAGTACTTC.

The rearrangement links TRBV20-1 to TRBJ2-2, with D possibly matching TRBD2 (5 bases). The CDR3 loop spans 11 amino acids. The germline V gene has CDR1 DFQATT and CDR2 SNEGSKA (reference sequence). Trimming removed 3 bases at V and 7 bases at J, with 6 bases between. The CDR3 region is CSASGGGELFF. CDR3 nucleotides: TGCAGTGCTAGCGGAGGCGGGGAGCTGTTTTTT.

The rearrangement links TRBV2 to TRBJ1-6; no clear D. The CDR3 sequence is 12 residues long. Trimming took 1 base from V and 15 from J, leaving 10 bases between them. Germline CDR1 SNHLY, CDR2 FYNNEI. Here the CDR3 reads CASSEDRPRLHF. CDR3 DNA: TGTGCCAGCAGTGAAGACCGCCCACGCCTCCACTTT.

J is TRBJ1-6 and V is TRBV5-5; D unresolved. CDR1 SGHKS and CDR2 YYEKEE come from the germline V gene (reference sequence). V shed 0 bases and J shed 0 bases, with 10 bases lying between them. This CDR3 has 17 residues. The CDR3 region has the DNA TGTGCCAGCAGCTTGGCCATCTTCAGCTCCTATAATTCACCCCTCCACTTT. Translating it yields CASSLAIFSSYNSPLHF.

CDR3 loop: CASSQDMAANEQFF. The CDR3 nucleotides read TGCGCCAGCAGCCAAGATATGGCGGCGAATGAGCAGTTCTTC. This chain uses TRBV4-3 with TRBJ2-1, with D unresolved. Between the trimmed V and J ends, which lost 0 bases and 7 bases, there was a span of 10 bases. The CDR3 has 14 residues. In germline, CDR1 is LGHNA, CDR2 YSLEER.

V is TRBV6-5 and J is TRBJ2-1; TRBD2 aligns across 8 bases. V gave up 6 bases and J gave up 8 bases; unmatched junction bases: 6. The germline CDR1 and CDR2 sequences are MNHEY and SVGAGI. The CDR3 sequence is 13 residues long. The CDR3 bases are TGTGCCAGCAGGAGACTAGCGCGGGATGAGCAGTTCTTC. Translating it yields CASRRLARDEQFF.

CDR3 in amino acids: CASSLRQGPMNTEAFF. The CDR3 region has the DNA TGTGCCAGCAGTCTACGACAGGGACCAATGAACACTGAAGCTTTCTTT. V and J are TRBV7-9 and TRBJ1-1; TRBD1 agrees at 7 bases. Germline V gene lookup returns CDR1 SEHNR and CDR2 FQNEAQ (reference sequence). The CDR3 covers 16 residues. The V segment lost 6 bases and the J segment 0 bases; nucleotides outside the gene matches: 10.

The chain carries TRBV10-3 and TRBJ2-5, with D unclear. The CDR3 is 13 amino acids. V gave up 3 bases and J gave up 4 bases, with 9 bases separating them. Germline V gene lookup returns CDR1 ENHRY and CDR2 SYGVKD. The chain's CDR3 is CAISDEVRETQYF. CDR3 coding DNA: TGTGCCATCAGTGATGAGGTTCGAGAGACCCAGTACTTC.

V is TRBV9 and J is TRBJ1-1; no reliable D call. Per the germline V gene, CDR1 is SGDLS and CDR2 is YYNGEE. V was clipped by 3 bases and J by 5 bases, with 11 bases between them. This CDR3 is 13 amino acids long. DNA for the CDR3: TGTGCCAGCAGCGCTTGGGGAGGGACTGAAGCTTTCTTT. Translation: CASSAWGGTEAFF.

The rearrangement links TRBV24-1 to TRBJ2-2, with 7 bases matching TRBD1. The germline V gene has CDR1 KGHDR and CDR2 SFDVKD. With V trimmed by 5 bases and J by 3 bases, 2 bases remained unmatched. This CDR3 comprises 14 residues. Here the CDR3 reads CATSAQGDTGELFF. The CDR3, as DNA: TGTGCCACCAGTGCCCAGGGGGACACCGGGGAGCTGTTTTTT.

V is TRBV2 and J is TRBJ2-3; 8 nucleotides align to TRBD2. The CDR3 length is 15 residues. V shed 3 bases and J 5 bases; nucleotides not matched to a gene: 7. Germline V gene data show CDR1 as SNHLY and CDR2 as FYNNEI. The CDR3 DNA sequence: TGTGCCAGCAGTGATACGGGGGGGGCAGAAGATACGCAGTATTTT. Translated: CASSDTGGAEDTQYF.

The chain combines TRBV18 with TRBJ1-1, with a tentative D call TRBD1 (5 bases). Trimming removed 6 bases from V and 1 base from J, with 9 bases in between. CDR1 is KGHSH, CDR2 LQKENI, per germline. This CDR3 has 13 residues. CDR3 nucleotides: TGTGCCAGCTCCGGGGACGCGAACACTGAAGCTTTCTTT. Its translation: CASSGDANTEAFF.

This clone was observed a handful of times. V and J are TRBV3-1 (or the pseudogene TRBV3-2) and TRBJ2-7, with 10 bases fitting TRBD1. The CDR3 extends over 15 amino acids. In germline, CDR1 is LGHDT, CDR2 YNNKEL (reference sequence). V lost 4 bases, J lost 4 bases, and 7 bases stayed unmatched. This CDR3 reads CASSLPGQGLYEQYF. CDR3 bases: TGTGCCAGCAGCCTTCCGGGACAGGGGTTATACGAGCAGTACTTC.

The chain uses TRBV12-3 or TRBV12-4 and TRBJ1-1; the D gene is possibly TRBD1 (6 bases). The V and J ends lost 5 bases and 4 bases respectively, with 11 bases between them. The length of the CDR3 is 13 residues. The CDR3 spells CASSPGGPTEAFF. The CDR3 bases are TGTGCCAGCAGTCCTGGGGGGCCCACTGAAGCTTTCTTT.

This clone was detected once. The chain has TRBV2 and TRBJ1-2; no clear D gene. The CDR3 is 13 amino acids. The V gene lost 9 bases and the J gene lost 4 bases, with 15 bases spanning the gap. Germline loops: CDR1 SNHLY, CDR2 FYNNEI. The CDR3: CARSALPIYGYTF. For the CDR3, the DNA is TGTGCCAGGTCAGCCTTGCCCATCTATGGCTACACCTTC.

This clone came up once. The gene calls are TRBV29-1 and TRBJ2-1, with 8 bases fitting TRBD2. The CDR3 totals 12 residues. Unmatched junction bases numbered 9, after V lost 2 bases and J lost 15 bases. Germline lookup yields CDR1 SQVTM and CDR2 ANQGSEA. CDR3 loop: CSVELPGGPRFF. Written as DNA, the CDR3 is TGCAGCGTTGAATTACCGGGGGGGCCGCGGTTCTTC.